These T cell receptor beta chains were read from a single sample in a study of shared clonotypes between healthy human individuals. Method: immunoSEQ multiplex PCR; TCRdb's copy keeps in-frame clones and lacks some. The sample lists fewer than 2.5 million clones; approximately 93% were seen once. The specimen was naive CD4+ T cells from PBMCs. The receptors were sampled from a man aged 18 to 30 in good health. Some clones in this sample may be carry-over from other donors' samples. Both conserved end residues are part of each CDR3. The order of the fields is D gene, J gene, clone size, V gene, CDR3 DNA, CDR3 protein. The D gene is left open where the match is weak. The size of a clone is reported for some rows only, either as once, few or many, or as a class for expanded clones.

>-|TRBJ1-2|once|TRBV21-1
TGTGCCAGCAGCAAAAGGGTTCTGGGTCTGGACGGACAGGTCGTGGGCTACACCTTC
CASSKRVLGLDGQVVGYTF
>TRBD1|TRBJ1-3|-|TRBV28
TGTGCCAGCAGTAAGGGACAGAGCTCTGGAAACACCATATATTTT
CASSKGQSSGNTIYF
>-|TRBJ1-1|few|TRBV19
TGTGCCACTATGAGGCCTTGGAACACTGAAGCTTTCTTT
CATMRPWNTEAFF
>-|TRBJ2-3|-|TRBV19
TGTGCCAGTAGTATGTGGCAGGGAACACGAACAGATACGCAGTATTTT
CASSMWQGTRTDTQYF
>-|TRBJ2-3|-|TRBV7-3
TGTGCCAGCAGCCCCGGGAGCGGGAGCACAGATACGCAGTATTTT
CASSPGSGSTDTQYF
>TRBD1|TRBJ1-5|-|TRBV6-6
TGTGCCAGCAGTTACGGGGACAGTCAGCCCCAGCATTTT
CASSYGDSQPQHF
>TRBD2|TRBJ2-3|-|TRBV29-1
TGCAGCGTTGGAGGACTAGCGGGAGTGTTGTTAGCAGATACGCAGTATTTT
CSVGGLAGVLLADTQYF
>TRBD1|TRBJ1-2|once|TRBV28
TGTGCCAGCAGTTTCGGAGGGACAGGGGACTATGGCTACACCTTC
CASSFGGTGDYGYTF
>-|TRBJ2-2|-|TRBV15
TGTGCCACCAGCGCAAGGGGGGAGCTGTTTTTT
CATSARGELFF
>TRBD1|TRBJ2-7|-|TRBV15
TGTGCCACCAGCAGAGCTGGACAGGCCACCTACGAGCAGTACTTC
CATSRAGQATYEQYF
>TRBD2|TRBJ2-1|-|TRBV7-2
TGTGCCAGCAGCTTAGGACTAGCGGGAGTCGGTGGTGAGCAGTTCTTC
CASSLGLAGVGGEQFF
>-|TRBJ2-7|-|TRBV27
TGTGCCAGCAGTCGAGACTCTCCCTCCTACGAGCAGTACTTC
CASSRDSPSYEQYF
>-|TRBJ2-3|-|TRBV4-3
TGCGCCAGCAGCCAAGATTGGGCCAGCGGAGATACGCAGTATTTT
CASSQDWASGDTQYF